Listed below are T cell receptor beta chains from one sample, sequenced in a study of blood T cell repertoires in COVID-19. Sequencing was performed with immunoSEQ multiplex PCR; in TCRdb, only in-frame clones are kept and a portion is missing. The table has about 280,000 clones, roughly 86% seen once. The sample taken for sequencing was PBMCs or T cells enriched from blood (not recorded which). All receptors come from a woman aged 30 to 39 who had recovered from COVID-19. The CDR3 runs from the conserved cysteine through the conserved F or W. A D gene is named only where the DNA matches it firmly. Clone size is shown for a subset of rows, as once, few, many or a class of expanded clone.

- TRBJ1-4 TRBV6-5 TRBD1 CASRETGYYEKLFF TGTGCCAGCCGAGAGACAGGGTATTATGAAAAACTGTTTTTT
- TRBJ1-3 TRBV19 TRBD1 CASSMAGQGLHSGNTIYF TGTGCCAGTAGTATGGCGGGACAGGGGCTTCACTCTGGAAACACCATATATTTT
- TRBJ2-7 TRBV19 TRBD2 CASSTQLALGAYEQYF TGTGCCAGTAGTACCCAACTAGCGCTCGGGGCCTACGAGCAGTACTTC
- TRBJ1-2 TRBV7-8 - CASSTYRDGFYGYTF TGTGCCAGCAGCACGTACAGGGACGGGTTCTATGGCTACACCTTC
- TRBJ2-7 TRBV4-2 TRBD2 CASSQIGTSGYEQYF TGTGCCAGCAGCCAGATCGGGACTAGCGGCTACGAGCAGTACTTC
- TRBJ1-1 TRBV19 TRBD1 CASKQGAGLAFF TGTGCCAGTAAACAGGGGGCAGGGCTAGCTTTCTTT
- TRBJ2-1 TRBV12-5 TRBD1 CASGTSTGTGAYNEQFF TGTGCTAGTGGAACCTCGACCGGGACAGGAGCCTACAATGAGCAGTTCTTC
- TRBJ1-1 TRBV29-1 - CSVVTQMNTEAFF TGCAGCGTTGTTACACAGATGAACACTGAAGCTTTCTTT
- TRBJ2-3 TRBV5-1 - CASSLVRDTQYF TGCGCCAGCAGCTTGGTGAGAGATACGCAGTATTTT
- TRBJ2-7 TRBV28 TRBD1 CASSLTGELYEQYF TGTGCCAGCAGTTTGACAGGGGAGCTCTACGAGCAGTACTTC
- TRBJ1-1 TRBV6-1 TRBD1 CASSDLLNRGLGEAFF TGTGCCAGCAGTGACCTACTGAACAGGGGGCTTGGTGAAGCTTTCTTT
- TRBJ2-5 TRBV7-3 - CASSVDTKETQYF TGTGCCAGCAGCGTCGACACGAAAGAGACCCAGTACTTC
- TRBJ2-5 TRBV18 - CASSPPSRETQYF TGTGCCAGCTCACCACCGTCCCGAGAGACCCAGTACTTC
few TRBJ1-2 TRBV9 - CASSVTGTNYGYTF TGTGCCAGCAGCGTTACAGGGACGAACTATGGCTACACCTTC
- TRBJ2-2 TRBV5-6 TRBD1 CASSLGDRGHTGELFF TGTGCCAGCAGCTTGGGAGACAGGGGACACACCGGGGAGCTGTTTTTT
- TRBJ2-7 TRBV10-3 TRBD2 CAISDPVGLAGAGYEQYF TGTGCCATCAGTGACCCAGTAGGACTAGCGGGAGCGGGGTACGAGCAGTACTTC
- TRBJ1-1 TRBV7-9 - CASSLTGPGKLFF TGTGCCAGCAGCTTAACGGGCCCGGGAAAGCTTTTCTTT
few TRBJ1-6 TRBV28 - CASSLLGDSPLHF TGTGCCAGCAGTTTGTTGGGAGATTCACCCCTCCACTTT
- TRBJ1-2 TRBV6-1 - CASSEFIGAGGYTF TGTGCCAGCAGTGAATTTATTGGGGCCGGTGGCTACACCTTC
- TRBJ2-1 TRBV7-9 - CASSLSYNEQFF TGTGCCAGCAGCCTCTCCTACAATGAGCAGTTCTTC
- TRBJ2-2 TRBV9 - CASTVQPDTGELFF TGTGCCAGCACGGTTCAACCCGACACCGGGGAGCTGTTTTTT
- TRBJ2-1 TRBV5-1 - CASSQLSYNEQFF TGCGCCAGCAGCCAGTTATCATACAATGAGCAGTTCTTC
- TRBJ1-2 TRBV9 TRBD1 CASSLGQGARGYTF TGTGCCAGCAGCTTAGGACAGGGGGCTCGTGGCTACACCTTC
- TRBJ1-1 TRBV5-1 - CASSLAGVGSTEAFF TGCGCCAGCAGCCTCGCAGGGGTGGGAAGCACTGAAGCTTTCTTT
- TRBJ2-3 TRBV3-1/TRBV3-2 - CASSPGLNTDTQYF TGTGCCAGCAGCCCTGGACTTAACACAGATACGCAGTATTTT